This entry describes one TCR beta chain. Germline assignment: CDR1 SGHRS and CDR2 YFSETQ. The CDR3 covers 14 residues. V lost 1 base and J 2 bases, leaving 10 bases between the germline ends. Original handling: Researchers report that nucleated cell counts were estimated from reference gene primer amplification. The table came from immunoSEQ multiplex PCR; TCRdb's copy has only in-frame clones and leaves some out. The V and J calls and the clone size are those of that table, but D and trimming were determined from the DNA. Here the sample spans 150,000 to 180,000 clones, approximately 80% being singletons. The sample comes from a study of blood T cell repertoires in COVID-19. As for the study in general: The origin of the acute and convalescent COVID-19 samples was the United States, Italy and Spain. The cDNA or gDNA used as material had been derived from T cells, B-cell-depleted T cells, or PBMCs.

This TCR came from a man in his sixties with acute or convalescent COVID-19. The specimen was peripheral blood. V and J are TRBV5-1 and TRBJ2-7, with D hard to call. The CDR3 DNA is TGCGCCAGCAGCTTGAGTGGAGTTCCCTACGAGCAGTACTTC. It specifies CASSLSGVPYEQYF. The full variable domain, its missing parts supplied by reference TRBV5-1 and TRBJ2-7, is KAGVTQTPRYLIKTRGQQVTLSCSPISGHRSVSWYQQTPGQGLQFLFEYFSETQRNKGNFPGRFSGRQFSNSRSEMNVSTLELGDSALYLCASSLSGVPYEQYFGPGTRLTVT.